This T cell receptor beta chain was retrieved from a study of vaccination and CD4 T cells after COVID-19. Treatment in this sample: roughly nine-day PBMC culture with coronavirus spike peptide pools or control peptides (ViraFEST assay). During the years 2011-2018, before the COVID-19 pandemic, the unexposed donor's CD4+ T cells were collected. Concerning this clonotype: Its antigen remains unidentified.

The assay that was used to sequence DNA from cultured CD4+ T cells was the Oncomine TCR Beta short-read assay. The genomic DNA was obtained from cultured CD4+ T cells by extraction with the QIAamp micro DNA kit. TCRdb used MiXCR to reprocess the PCR reads, holding one entry per CDR3 protein. There are several thousand distinct CDR3 sequences in the sample; roughly 48% occur only once, and 25% to 30% lies in the top ten. Germline assignment: CDR1 KGHDR and CDR2 SFDVKD. With V trimmed by 3 bases and J by 7 bases, 10 bases remained unmatched. The CDR3 contains 17 residues. The rearrangement links TRBV24-1 to TRBJ2-1; 11 bases are shared with TRBD2. Sequenced sample: CD4+ T cells from blood, cultured in vitro. The TCR comes from a human donor in good health. CDR3 coding DNA: TGTGCCACCAGTGATACGACCTTAGCGGGAGGGAATAATGAGCAGTTCTTC. It yields the protein CATSDTTLAGGNNEQFF.